This TCR beta chain stems from a study of identical twins (dated by TCRdb to 2016 to 2018). In terms of the full investigation: TCR alpha and beta repertoires from monozygotic twins, unrelated adults of various ages and cord blood were deep-sequenced to test whether fetal clonotypes persist. Replicate twin experiments were performed at different times using different library preparation protocols to rule out contamination.

This clonotype was found many times. It lacks a known antigen. Base qualities are not recorded, but no much larger clone differs from it by a single base. The method was 5' RACE. The run used an Illumina HiSeq 2000. A universal primer binding site was introduced by template switching, and a unique molecular identifier was present in the final cDNA, enabling accurate counting of TCR cDNA molecules. Specific primers in the conserved constant-segment region were used to synthesize first-strand cDNA for the TCR alpha and beta chains. To control for contamination, every cDNA library was double barcoded, receiving both a SMART-Mk sample barcode and Illumina barcodes. TruSeq adapter sequences along with Illumina sample barcodes were introduced in two successive PCR steps. TCR alpha and beta cDNA libraries were sequenced on the Illumina HiSeq platform with custom primers. The source study handled its data this way. Unique molecular identifiers were extracted from raw reads with MiGEC, and CDR3 positions were determined with MiXCR. For each individual, recombination models were inferred using an EM algorithm with the repgenHMM and IGoR tools. Shared clonotypes were analyzed with the tcR package in R, and sharing was normalized by the product of cloneset sizes. To study raw recombination without the effects of thymic and clonal selection, out-of-frame nonproductive sequences were analyzed. The public reads were reanalyzed by TCRdb: fastp trimming at Q25, MiXCR alignment, in-frame beta chains only. CDR3 protein sequences are deduplicated, and each keeps its most common genes and DNA. The V and J calls, along with clone size, are taken from TCRdb and not from the paper's own processing. The sample table shows hundreds of thousands of distinct CDR3 sequences, and 6% to 6.5% are seen once. 1.5% to 2% of the sample is taken by the ten largest.

Findings and caveats that apply to the study as a whole: Invariant T cells such as MAIT and iNKT could partly confound zero-insertion analyses, although diverse VJ usage argued against such confounding for most clonotypes. Fewer insertions were carried by abundant cord blood beta clonotypes; a weaker similar trend was observed in young adult naive repertoires, while no such trend was observed in memory repertoires. Because the same donors could not be followed over many years, the conclusions depended on cross-sectional statistical analysis. Out-of-frame TCR alpha sequences shared between twins showed an excess of low generation-probability sequences compared with coincidental sharing between unrelated individuals. Recombination models systematically underestimated out-of-frame TCR alpha sharing in monozygotic twins but agreed with sharing between unrelated individuals. Excess twin sharing in beta out-of-frame sequences was weaker because fewer shared sequences lowered the signal-to-noise ratio.

Between the V and J ends, shortened by 4 bases and 10 bases respectively, the junction contains 14 bases. According to the germline V gene (reference sequence), CDR1 reads MNHEY and CDR2 reads SMNVEV. From the cysteine up to the phenylalanine, the CDR3 has a length of 14 residues. Only the CDR3 DNA is retained, 42 bases long and in frame from the first base. All donors were healthy Caucasians. Three unrelated non-twin adults were also sequenced: a male aged 18 to 30, a male aged 50 to 59 and a female aged 50 to 59. Miltenyi CD45RO+ enrichment and human naive T-cell isolation kits were used to isolate memory (CD45RO+) and naive T cells from PBMC.

The rearrangement joined TRBV27 to TRBJ1-6; TRBD1 is perhaps the D gene, given 6 matching bases. The TCR comes from a man between 18 and 35 years old in good health. Material for sequencing was naive T cells sorted from blood. The sample's cell subset or site label, in plain terms: cells isolated with a human naive T-cell isolation kit. The CDR3 protein: CASSSHRVGSPLHF. The sequenced DNA: TGTGCCAGCAGTTCGCACAGGGTTGGCTCACCCCTCCACTTT.